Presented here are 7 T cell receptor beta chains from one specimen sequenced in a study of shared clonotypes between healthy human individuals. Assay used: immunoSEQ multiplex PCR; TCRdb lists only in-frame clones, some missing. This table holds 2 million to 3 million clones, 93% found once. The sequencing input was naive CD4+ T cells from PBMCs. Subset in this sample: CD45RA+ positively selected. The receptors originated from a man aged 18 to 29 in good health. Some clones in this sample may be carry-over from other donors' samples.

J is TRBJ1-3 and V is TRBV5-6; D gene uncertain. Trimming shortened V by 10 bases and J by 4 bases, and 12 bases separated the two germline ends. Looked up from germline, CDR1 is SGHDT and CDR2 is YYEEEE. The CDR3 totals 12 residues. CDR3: CASRGRGNTIYF. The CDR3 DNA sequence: TGTGCCTCCCGTGGGAGGGGAAACACCATATATTTT.

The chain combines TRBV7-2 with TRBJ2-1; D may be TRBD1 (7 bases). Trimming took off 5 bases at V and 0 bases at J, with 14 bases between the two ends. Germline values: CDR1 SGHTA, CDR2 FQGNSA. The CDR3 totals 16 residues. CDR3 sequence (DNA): TGTGCCAGCAGCCGAGGGGGCGGGATCTCCTACAATGAGCAGTTCTTC. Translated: CASSRGGGISYNEQFF. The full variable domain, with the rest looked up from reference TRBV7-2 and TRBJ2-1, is GAGVSQSPSNKVTEKGKDVELRCDPISGHTALYWYRQSLGQGLEFLIYFQGNSAPDKSGLPSDRFSAERTGGSVSTLTIQRTQQEDSAVYLCASSRGGGISYNEQFFGPGTRLTVL.

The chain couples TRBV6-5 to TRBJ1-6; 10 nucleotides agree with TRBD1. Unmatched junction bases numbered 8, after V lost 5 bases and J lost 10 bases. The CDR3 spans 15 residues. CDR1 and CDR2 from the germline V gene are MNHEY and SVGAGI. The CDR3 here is CASSRLTGGGSPLHF. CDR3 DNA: TGTGCCAGCAGTCGATTGACAGGGGGCGGCTCACCCCTCCACTTT.

CDR3 protein: CASSRTSGRSEQFF. CDR3 coding DNA: TGCGCCAGCAGCAGGACTAGCGGGAGGAGCGAGCAGTTCTTC. The genes are TRBV10-2 and TRBJ2-1, with TRBD2 matching over 14 bases. Germline V CDR1 and CDR2: WSHSY, SAAADI. V was clipped by 6 bases and J by 10 bases; unmatched bases: 5. This CDR3 has 14 amino acids.

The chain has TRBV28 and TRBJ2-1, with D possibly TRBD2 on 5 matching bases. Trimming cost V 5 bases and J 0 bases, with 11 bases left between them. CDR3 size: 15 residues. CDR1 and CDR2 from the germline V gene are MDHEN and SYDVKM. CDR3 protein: CASSEGGPSYNEQFF. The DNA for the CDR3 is TGTGCCAGCAGTGAGGGCGGGCCCTCCTACAATGAGCAGTTCTTC.

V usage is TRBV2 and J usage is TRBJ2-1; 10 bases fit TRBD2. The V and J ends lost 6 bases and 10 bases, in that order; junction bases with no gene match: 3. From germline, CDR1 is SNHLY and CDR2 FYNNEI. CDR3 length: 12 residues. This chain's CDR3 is CASSQLAGEQFF. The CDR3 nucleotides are TGTGCCAGCAGCCAACTAGCGGGAGAGCAGTTCTTC.

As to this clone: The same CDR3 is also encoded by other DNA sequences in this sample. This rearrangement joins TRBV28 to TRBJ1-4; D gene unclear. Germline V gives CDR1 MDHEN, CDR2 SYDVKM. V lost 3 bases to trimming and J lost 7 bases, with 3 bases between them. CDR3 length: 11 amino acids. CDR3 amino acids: CASSLSEKLFF. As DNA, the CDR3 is TGTGCCAGCAGTTTGTCTGAAAAACTGTTTTTT.